This T cell receptor (beta chain) appears in the sequencing data of a study of blood T cell repertoires in COVID-19. Study context: The samples span acute and convalescent COVID-19 from the United States, Italy and Spain. Sources were T cells, B-cell-depleted T cells, or PBMCs; the material itself was cDNA or gDNA.

Germline V lookup: CDR1 MGHRA, CDR2 YSYEKL. CDR3 length equals 13 residues. V gave up 0 bases and J gave up 3 bases, with 6 bases separating them. Original handling: Estimation of nucleated cell counts relied on the amplification of reference gene primers. TCRdb keeps only in-frame clones here, not all; method: immunoSEQ multiplex PCR. V, J and clone size reflect that table, while D and trimming were determined from the DNA. This table has 90,000 to 120,000 clones, 75% to 95% appearing once. This receptor was identified in a woman between 25 and 40 years old with acute or convalescent COVID-19. The chain couples TRBV4-1 to TRBJ2-7; D is unclear. Source material: peripheral blood. The DNA for the CDR3 is TGCGCCAGCAGCCAAGAAGCTGGCTACGAGCAGTACTTC. This gives the protein CASSQEAGYEQYF.